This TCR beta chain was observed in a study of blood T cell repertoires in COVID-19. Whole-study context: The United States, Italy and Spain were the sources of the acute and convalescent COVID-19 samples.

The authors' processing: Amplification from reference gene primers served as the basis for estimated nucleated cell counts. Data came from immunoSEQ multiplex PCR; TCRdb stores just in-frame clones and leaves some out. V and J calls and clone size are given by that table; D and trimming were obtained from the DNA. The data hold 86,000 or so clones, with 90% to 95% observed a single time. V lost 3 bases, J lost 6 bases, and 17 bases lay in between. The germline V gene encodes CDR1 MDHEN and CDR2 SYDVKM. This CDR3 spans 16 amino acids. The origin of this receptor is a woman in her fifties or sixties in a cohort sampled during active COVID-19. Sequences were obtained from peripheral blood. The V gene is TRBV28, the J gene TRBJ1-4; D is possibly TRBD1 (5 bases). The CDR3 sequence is CASSLSPQDSDEKLFF. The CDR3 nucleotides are TGTGCCAGCAGTTTGAGCCCACAGGATTCGGATGAAAAACTGTTTTTT. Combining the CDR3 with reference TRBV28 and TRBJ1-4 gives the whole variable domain DVKVTQSSRYLVKRTGEKVFLECVQDMDHENMFWYRQDPGLGLRLIYFSYDVKMKEKGDIPEGYSVSREKKERFSLILESASTNQTSMYLCASSLSPQDSDEKLFFGSGTQLSVL.